This T cell receptor (beta chain) was captured in a study of blood T cell repertoires in COVID-19. About the research overall: From T cells, B-cell-depleted T cells, or PBMCs came the material, which was cDNA or gDNA.

Clinical history reported by participants formed the basis on which cohorts were assigned. V was clipped by 6 bases and J by 4 bases; unmatched bases: 5. Germline V lookup: CDR1 DFQATT, CDR2 SNEGSKA (reference sequence). This CDR3 is 12 amino acids long. This clone appeared a single time. Other DNA variants within this sample encode the same CDR3. Here immunoSEQ multiplex PCR was the method, and the copy in TCRdb shows in-frame clones only, minus some. The table records some 500,000 clones, over 75% of them present only once. The clonotype was recovered from a woman aged 40 to 50 who had recovered from COVID-19. Sequencing input: PBMCs or T cells enriched from blood (not recorded which). The chain joins TRBV20-1 to TRBJ2-7; 8 bases fit TRBD2. CDR3 sequence: CSASSGNYEQYF. CDR3 DNA sequence: TGCAGTGCCAGTAGCGGGAATTACGAGCAGTACTTC.